Below, one T cell receptor (beta chain) is given with its context. The CDR3 runs to 15 residues. Trimming shortened V by 6 bases and J by 0 bases, and 13 bases separated the two germline ends. The V gene's germline CDR1 is MDHEN and CDR2 SYDVKM. Preparing the TCRbeta library involved the use of unique molecular identifiers. TCRdb called the PCR reads again in MiXCR, with one record for every CDR3 protein. The profile covers about 690,000 distinct CDR3 sequences, with approximately 17% appearing a single time and 1.1% taken by the ten largest. The data stem from a study of T-cell reconstitution after alpha-beta-depleted transplantation in children.

V and J are TRBV28 and TRBJ2-3; D is undetermined. Sequenced material: PBMCs from the stem cell graft donor, taken from the stem cell graft. This clonotype was obtained from a human donor who donated a stem cell graft to a child with acute myeloid leukemia. The CDR3 DNA follows: TGTGCCAGCAGCTTGGGCCAGCGTAGCACAGATACGCAGTATTTT. The encoded protein is CASSLGQRSTDTQYF. The full variable domain, completed using reference TRBV28 and TRBJ2-3, is DVKVTQSSRYLVKRTGEKVFLECVQDMDHENMFWYRQDPGLGLRLIYFSYDVKMKEKGDIPEGYSVSREKKERFSLILESASTNQTSMYLCASSLGQRSTDTQYFGPGTRLTVL.